The 20 T cell receptor beta chains presented below share a single source sample, sequenced in a study of blood T cell repertoires in COVID-19. Profiling relied on immunoSEQ multiplex PCR, and the TCRdb table lists in-frame clones only, not all of them. The table shows some 210,000 clones, with under 90% occurring only once. Sequencing input: peripheral blood. The receptor set was obtained from a man in his fifties or sixties who had recovered from COVID-19.

J is TRBJ1-5 and V is TRBV19; D is uncertain. V lost 7 bases to trimming and J lost 4 bases, with 11 bases between them. The CDR3 sequence is 13 residues long. Germline CDR1 and CDR2: LNHDA and SQIVND (reference sequence). The CDR3 here is CASTLRVNQPQHF. CDR3 in DNA: TGTGCCAGTACTCTTCGGGTGAATCAGCCCCAGCATTTT. The entire variable domain, with the rest obtained from reference TRBV19 and TRBJ1-5, is as follows: DGGITQSPKYLFRKEGQNVTLSCEQNLNHDAMYWYRQDPGQGLRLIYYSQIVNDFQKGDIAEGYSVSREKKESFPLTVTSAQKNPTAFYLCASTLRVNQPQHFGDGTRLSIL.

The chain links TRBV5-1 to TRBJ2-3, with 15 bases aligning to TRBD2. The trim removed 4 bases at V and 0 bases at J, leaving 6 bases unmatched. The CDR3 runs 18 residues. Germline assignment: CDR1 SGHRS and CDR2 YFSETQ. CDR3 in amino acids: CASSGGTSGGLSTDTQYF. CDR3 DNA: TGCGCCAGCAGCGGCGGGACTAGCGGGGGGCTTAGCACAGATACGCAGTATTTT. The whole variable domain, filled in from reference TRBV5-1 and TRBJ2-3, reads KAGVTQTPRYLIKTRGQQVTLSCSPISGHRSVSWYQQTPGQGLQFLFEYFSETQRNKGNFPGRFSGRQFSNSRSEMNVSTLELGDSALYLCASSGGTSGGLSTDTQYFGPGTRLTVL.

This sequence joins TRBV5-1 and TRBJ1-5; no definite D call. The V end was cut by 0 bases, the J end by 3 bases, with 7 bases between. CDR3 length: 14 residues. The germline V gene has CDR1 SGHRS and CDR2 YFSETQ. The CDR3 region has the DNA TGCGCCAGCAGCTTGGACAGTCTCAATCAGCCCCAGCATTTT. It specifies CASSLDSLNQPQHF.

The rearrangement joins TRBV7-2 to TRBJ2-1; 8 nucleotides line up with TRBD2. Per germline, CDR1 SGHTA and CDR2 FQGNSA. This CDR3 spans 19 amino acids. With 0 bases clipped from V and 5 bases from J, the junction kept 15 bases outside the gene matches. The CDR3 protein is CASSLARTTSAPGDNEQFF. The CDR3 DNA reads as TGTGCCAGCAGCTTAGCTCGTACGACTAGCGCCCCAGGGGACAATGAGCAGTTCTTC.

Many counts were recorded for this clone. The chain combines TRBV3-1 (or the pseudogene TRBV3-2) with TRBJ1-4; D call uncertain. CDR3 size: 16 residues. The germline gives CDR1 LGHDT, CDR2 YNNKEL (reference sequence). V was trimmed by 1 base and J by 6 bases, leaving 15 bases between them. CDR3 residues: CASSQVGRLEDEKLFF. The CDR3 coding sequence is TGTGCCAGCAGCCAAGTCGGGAGGTTAGAAGATGAAAAACTGTTTTTT.

The V and J genes are TRBV19 and TRBJ2-2; TRBD1 is a possible D gene (6 bases). Germline V CDR1 and CDR2: LNHDA, SQIVND (reference sequence). This CDR3 contains 15 residues. V lost 3 bases to trimming and J lost 4 bases, with 12 bases between them. CDR3 residues: CASSIPGDGTGELFF. CDR3 DNA sequence: TGTGCCAGTAGTATCCCAGGGGATGGCACCGGGGAGCTGTTTTTT.

The V gene is TRBV6-5, the J gene TRBJ2-7; TRBD2 matches at 13 bases. The V gene's germline CDR1 is MNHEY and CDR2 SVGAGI. This CDR3 has 15 residues. The V and J ends lost 6 bases and 1 base, in that order; junction bases with no gene match: 3. The CDR3 DNA reads TGTGCCAGCAGCCAACTAGCGGGAGGGTCCTACGAGCAGTACTTC. It specifies CASSQLAGGSYEQYF.

V usage is TRBV29-1 and J usage is TRBJ1-1; possibly TRBD1 for D (5 bases). V lost 7 bases, J lost 5 bases, and 17 bases lay in between. This CDR3 contains 13 residues. Germline V gene data show CDR1 as SQVTM and CDR2 as ANQGSEA. Here the CDR3 reads CSATQGGRTEAFF. As DNA, the CDR3 is TGCAGCGCCACCCAGGGTGGGAGGACTGAAGCTTTCTTT. Drawing the rest from reference TRBV29-1 and TRBJ1-1, the complete variable domain is SAVISQKPSRDICQRGTSLTIQCQVDSQVTMMFWYRQQPGQSLTLIATANQGSEATYESGFVIDKFPISRPNLTFSTLTVSNMSPEDSSIYLCSATQGGRTEAFFGQGTRLTVV.

This clone was recorded at least ten times. The V and J genes are TRBV18 and TRBJ2-7; tentatively, D is TRBD1 (5 bases). Germline V lookup: CDR1 KGHSH, CDR2 LQKENI. The CDR3 totals 16 residues. Deletions cut 2 bases from V and 4 bases from J, with 18 bases between. As DNA, the CDR3 is TGTGCCAGCTCACCATCGGGCAGGGTGAAGACTTACGAGCAGTACTTC. Residues: CASSPSGRVKTYEQYF. Together with reference TRBV18 and TRBJ2-7, the CDR3 gives the full variable domain: NAGVMQNPRHLVRRRGQEARLRCSPMKGHSHVYWYRQLPEEGLKFMVYLQKENIIDESGMPKERFSAEFPKEGPSILRIQQVVRGDSAAYFCASSPSGRVKTYEQYFGPGTRLTVT.

This chain connects TRBV12-5 to TRBJ2-4, with D hard to call. This CDR3 has 15 residues. Between the trimmed V and J ends, which lost 1 base and 0 bases, there was a span of 7 bases. Germline V CDR1 and CDR2: LGHNT, FRNRAP. CDR3 sequence reads: CASGLAPLAKNIQYF. DNA for the CDR3: TGTGCTAGTGGTTTGGCCCCACTAGCCAAAAACATTCAGTACTTC. Full variable domain (rest looked up from reference TRBV12-5 and TRBJ2-4): DARVTQTPRHKVTEMGQEVTMRCQPILGHNTVFWYRQTMMQGLELLAYFRNRAPLDDSGMPKDRFSAEMPDATLATLKIQPSEPRDSAVYFCASGLAPLAKNIQYFGAGTRLSVL.

This chain uses TRBV7-2 with TRBJ2-3, with TRBD1 matching 11 bases. Unmatched junction bases numbered 4, after V lost 5 bases and J lost 0 bases. Germline V gives CDR1 SGHTA, CDR2 FQGNSA. The CDR3 contains 16 residues. The CDR3 region is CASSPRDRGSTDTQYF. CDR3 bases: TGTGCCAGCAGCCCCAGGGACAGGGGGAGCACAGATACGCAGTATTTT.

The rearrangement joins TRBV30 to TRBJ2-7, with 7 positions matching TRBD1. The germline CDR1 and CDR2 sequences are GTSNPN and SVGIG (reference sequence). Trimming at V came to 2 bases and at J to 4 bases, leaving 5 bases not matched to a gene. The CDR3 is made up of 13 amino acids. CDR3 sequence reads: CAWSTGTAYEQYF. The CDR3 DNA is TGTGCCTGGAGTACCGGGACAGCTTACGAGCAGTACTTC.

This clone was recorded once. The chain has TRBV5-6 and TRBJ1-6; possibly TRBD1 for D (5 bases). V lost 7 bases and J lost 9, with 23 bases in between. Germline CDR1 reads SGHDT; CDR2 reads YYEEEE. This CDR3 has 16 residues. CDR3 loop: CASATQGAGSRSPLHF. The CDR3 DNA follows: TGTGCCAGCGCGACCCAAGGGGCAGGGTCTCGTTCACCCCTCCACTTT.

The genes are TRBV7-9 and TRBJ1-3, with no clear D. The germline V and J ends were trimmed by 1 base and 9 bases, with 13 bases remaining between them. The V gene's germline CDR1 is SEHNR and CDR2 FQNEAQ (reference sequence). The CDR3 has 14 residues. The CDR3 reads CASSLGQAAGTIYF. The CDR3 bases are TGTGCCAGCAGCTTAGGGCAGGCCGCAGGCACCATATATTTT. Supplemented by reference TRBV7-9 and TRBJ1-3, the full variable domain reads DTGVSQNPRHKITKRGQNVTFRCDPISEHNRLYWYRQTLGQGPEFLTYFQNEAQLEKSRLLSDRFSAERPKGSFSTLEIQRTEQGDSAMYLCASSLGQAAGTIYFGEGSWLTVV.

This clone has a handful of counts. The rearrangement uses TRBV6-5 and TRBJ1-2; TRBD1 agrees at 11 bases. This CDR3 is built from 15 residues. The junction had 3 bases not matched to a gene; V was cut back by 2 bases and J by 4 bases. Germline CDR1 and CDR2: MNHEY and SVGAGI. CDR3 in DNA: TGTGCCAGCAGTTACGGGACAGGGGGATTCTATGGCTACACCTTC. Its translation: CASSYGTGGFYGYTF.

V is TRBV10-3 and J is TRBJ1-5, with D uncertain. V was clipped by 0 bases and J by 6 bases, with 12 bases between them. Germline loops: CDR1 ENHRY, CDR2 SYGVKD. The CDR3 sequence is 15 residues long. Here the CDR3 DNA reads TGTGCCATCAGTGAGTCGACGGGAAGGTTTCAGCCCCAGCATTTT. This translates into CAISESTGRFQPQHF.

The rearrangement joins TRBV24-1 to TRBJ2-1; 8 bases fit TRBD1. The CDR3 extends over 17 amino acids. Germline CDR1 is KGHDR and CDR2 is SFDVKD. With 3 bases clipped from V and 0 bases from J, the junction kept 6 bases outside the gene matches. The CDR3 is CATSDTGGKSSYNEQFF. DNA of the CDR3: TGTGCCACCAGTGATACAGGGGGAAAGAGCTCCTACAATGAGCAGTTCTTC.

This rearrangement joins TRBV10-3 to TRBJ1-2, with TRBD1 matching 7 bases. Trimming removed 6 bases from V and 0 bases from J; junction bases left unmatched: 4. CDR1 is ENHRY, CDR2 SYGVKD, per germline. The length of the CDR3 is 14 residues. CDR3 residues: CAIRGTAPNYGYTF. The CDR3 DNA sequence: TGTGCCATCAGGGGGACAGCACCTAACTATGGCTACACCTTC.

In its sample, this clone was seen a few times. The chain couples TRBV7-6 to TRBJ1-4, with 9 bases that match TRBD1. J gave up 7 bases and V 0 bases, and 6 bases lay outside the gene matches. The germline V gene has CDR1 SGHVS and CDR2 FNYEAQ. The CDR3 is made up of 16 amino acids. The CDR3 region is CASSLAGGQGREKLFF. The CDR3 DNA sequence: TGTGCCAGCAGCTTAGCCGGGGGACAGGGACGTGAAAAACTGTTTTTT.

J is TRBJ2-1 and V is TRBV19, with TRBD1 identical over 7 bases. The CDR3 is made up of 15 amino acids. Germline assignment: CDR1 LNHDA and CDR2 SQIVND (reference sequence). V lost 6 bases and J lost 0; bases outside the gene matches: 5. The CDR3 DNA follows: TGTGCCAGTAGGCCCAGGGGGAGCTCCTACAATGAGCAGTTCTTC. It is translated as CASRPRGSSYNEQFF.